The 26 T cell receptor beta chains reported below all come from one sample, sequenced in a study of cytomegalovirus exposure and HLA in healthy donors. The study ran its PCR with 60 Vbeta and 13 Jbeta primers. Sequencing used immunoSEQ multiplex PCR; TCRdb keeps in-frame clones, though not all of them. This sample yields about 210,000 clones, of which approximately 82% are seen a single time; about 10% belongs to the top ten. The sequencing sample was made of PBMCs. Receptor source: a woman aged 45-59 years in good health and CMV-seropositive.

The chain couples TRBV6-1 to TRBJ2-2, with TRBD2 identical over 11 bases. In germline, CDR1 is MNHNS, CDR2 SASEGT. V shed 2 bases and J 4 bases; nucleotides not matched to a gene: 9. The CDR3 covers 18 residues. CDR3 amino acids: CASSETWRLAGFTGELFF. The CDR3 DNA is TGTGCCAGCAGTGAAACATGGAGACTAGCGGGGTTCACCGGGGAGCTGTTTTTT.

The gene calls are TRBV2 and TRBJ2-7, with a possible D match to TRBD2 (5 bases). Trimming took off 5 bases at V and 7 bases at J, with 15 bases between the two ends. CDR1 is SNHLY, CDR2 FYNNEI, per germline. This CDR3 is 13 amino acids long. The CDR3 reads CASSLRGLREQYF. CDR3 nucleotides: TGTGCCAGCAGTCTGCGAGGGTTAAGAGAGCAGTACTTC.

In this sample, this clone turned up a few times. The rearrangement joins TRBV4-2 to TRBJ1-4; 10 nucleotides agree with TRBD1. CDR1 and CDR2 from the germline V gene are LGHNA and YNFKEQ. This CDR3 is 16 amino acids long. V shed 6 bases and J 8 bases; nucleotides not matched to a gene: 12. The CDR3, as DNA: TGTGCCAGCAGGCCGCATCCCGGGACAGGGGACGAAAAACTGTTTTTT. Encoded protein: CASRPHPGTGDEKLFF.

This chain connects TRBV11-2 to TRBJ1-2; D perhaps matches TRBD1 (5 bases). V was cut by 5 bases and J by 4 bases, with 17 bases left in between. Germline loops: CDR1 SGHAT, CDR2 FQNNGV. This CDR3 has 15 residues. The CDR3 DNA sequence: TGTGCCAGCAGCCCCTCGCGGGGCAGCACCTATGGCTACACCTTC. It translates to CASSPSRGSTYGYTF. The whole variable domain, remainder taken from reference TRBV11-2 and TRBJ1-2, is EAGVAQSPRYKIIEKRQSVAFWCNPISGHATLYWYQQILGQGPKLLIQFQNNGVVDDSQLPKDRFSAERLKGVDSTLKIQPAKLEDSAVYLCASSPSRGSTYGYTFGSGTRLTVV.

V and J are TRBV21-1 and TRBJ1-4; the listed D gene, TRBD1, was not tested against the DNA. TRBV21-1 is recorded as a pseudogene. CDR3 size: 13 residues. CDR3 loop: CASSFCRGEKLFF. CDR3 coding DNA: TGTGCCAGCAGCTTTTGCAGGGGAGAAAAACTGTTTTTT.

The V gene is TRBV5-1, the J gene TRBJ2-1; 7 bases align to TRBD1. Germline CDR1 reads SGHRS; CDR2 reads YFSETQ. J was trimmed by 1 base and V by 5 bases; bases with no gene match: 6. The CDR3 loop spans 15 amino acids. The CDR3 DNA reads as TGCGCCAGCAGTACGACAGGGACATCCTACAATGAGCAGTTCTTC. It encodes CASSTTGTSYNEQFF. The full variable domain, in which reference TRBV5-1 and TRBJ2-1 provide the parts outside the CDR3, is KAGVTQTPRYLIKTRGQQVTLSCSPISGHRSVSWYQQTPGQGLQFLFEYFSETQRNKGNFPGRFSGRQFSNSRSEMNVSTLELGDSALYLCASSTTGTSYNEQFFGPGTRLTVL.

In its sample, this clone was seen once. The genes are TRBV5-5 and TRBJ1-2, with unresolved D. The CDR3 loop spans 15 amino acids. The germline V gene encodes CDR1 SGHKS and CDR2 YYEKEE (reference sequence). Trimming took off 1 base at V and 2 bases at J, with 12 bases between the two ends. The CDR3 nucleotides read TGTGCCAGCAGCTTGAGCAGGCAACTCAACTATGGCTACACCTTC. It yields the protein CASSLSRQLNYGYTF.

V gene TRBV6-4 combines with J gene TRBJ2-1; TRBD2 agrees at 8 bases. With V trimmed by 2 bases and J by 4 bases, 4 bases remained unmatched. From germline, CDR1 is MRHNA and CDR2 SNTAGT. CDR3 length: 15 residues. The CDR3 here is CASSDGAGVYNEQFF. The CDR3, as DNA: TGTGCCAGCAGTGACGGAGCGGGGGTATACAATGAGCAGTTCTTC.

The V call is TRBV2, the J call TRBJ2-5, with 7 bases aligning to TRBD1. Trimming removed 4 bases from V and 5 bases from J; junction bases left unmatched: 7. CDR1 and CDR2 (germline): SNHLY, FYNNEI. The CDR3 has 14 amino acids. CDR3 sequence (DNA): TGTGCCAGCAGTGGACAGGGCGTCGTGGAGACCCAGTACTTC. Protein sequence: CASSGQGVVETQYF.

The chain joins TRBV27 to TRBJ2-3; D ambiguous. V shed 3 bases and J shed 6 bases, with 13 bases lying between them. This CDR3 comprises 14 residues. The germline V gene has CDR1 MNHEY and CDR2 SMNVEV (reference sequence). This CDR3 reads CASSFEWARDTQYF. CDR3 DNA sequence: TGTGCCAGCAGTTTCGAATGGGCACGGGATACGCAGTATTTT.

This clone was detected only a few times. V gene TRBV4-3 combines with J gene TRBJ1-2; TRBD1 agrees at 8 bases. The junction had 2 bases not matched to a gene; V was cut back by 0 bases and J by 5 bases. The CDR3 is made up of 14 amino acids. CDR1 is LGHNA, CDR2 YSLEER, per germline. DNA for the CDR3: TGCGCCAGCAGCCAAGACCGGACAGGGTATGGCTACACCTTC. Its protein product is CASSQDRTGYGYTF.

The CDR3 region is CASRQDRGSEKLFF. For the CDR3, the DNA is TGTGCCAGCAGACAGGACAGGGGAAGTGAAAAACTGTTTTTT. The rearrangement joins TRBV2 to TRBJ1-4; 9 bases line up with TRBD1. The CDR3 is 14 amino acids. Germline V gene sequence: CDR1 SNHLY, CDR2 FYNNEI. V lost 6 bases, J lost 7 bases, and 6 bases stayed unmatched.

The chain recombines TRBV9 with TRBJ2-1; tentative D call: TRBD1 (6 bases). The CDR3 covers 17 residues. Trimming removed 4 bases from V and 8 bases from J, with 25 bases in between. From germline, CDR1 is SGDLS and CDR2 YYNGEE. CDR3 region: CASSTQGRTTGSDEQFF. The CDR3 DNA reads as TGTGCCAGCAGCACCCAAGGGCGCACCACAGGGAGTGATGAGCAGTTCTTC.

DNA for the CDR3: TGTGCCAGCAGCGACAGATTGCTCAATGAGCAGTTCTTC. As protein: CASSDRLLNEQFF. The chain carries TRBV7-6 and TRBJ2-1, with D maybe TRBD1 (5 bases). The V end was cut by 5 bases, the J end by 6 bases, with 11 bases between. The CDR3 totals 13 residues. Germline CDR1 reads SGHVS; CDR2 reads FNYEAQ.

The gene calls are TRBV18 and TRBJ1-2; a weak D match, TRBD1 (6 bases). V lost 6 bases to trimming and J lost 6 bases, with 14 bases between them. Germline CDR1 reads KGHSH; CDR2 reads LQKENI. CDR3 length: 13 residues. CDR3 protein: CASSTTQGDGYTF. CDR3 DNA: TGTGCCAGCTCTACTACACAGGGTGATGGCTACACCTTC.

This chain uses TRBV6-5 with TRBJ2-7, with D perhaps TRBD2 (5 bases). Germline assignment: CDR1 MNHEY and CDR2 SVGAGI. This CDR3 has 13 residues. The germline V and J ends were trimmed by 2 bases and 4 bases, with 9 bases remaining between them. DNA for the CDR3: TGTGCCAGCAGTTACGAGGGATGGTACGAGCAGTACTTC. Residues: CASSYEGWYEQYF.

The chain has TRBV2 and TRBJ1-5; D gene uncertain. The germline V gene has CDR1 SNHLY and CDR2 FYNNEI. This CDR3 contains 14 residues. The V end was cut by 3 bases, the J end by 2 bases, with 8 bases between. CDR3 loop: CASSDRLGNQPQHF. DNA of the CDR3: TGTGCCAGCAGTGATCGTCTCGGCAATCAGCCCCAGCATTTT.

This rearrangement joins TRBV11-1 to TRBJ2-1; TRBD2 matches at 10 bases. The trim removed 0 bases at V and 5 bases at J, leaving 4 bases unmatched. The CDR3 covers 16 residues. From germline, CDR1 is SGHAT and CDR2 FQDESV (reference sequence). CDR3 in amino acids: CASSLAGLAGDNEQFF. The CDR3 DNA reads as TGTGCCAGCAGCTTAGCAGGTCTAGCGGGGGACAATGAGCAGTTCTTC.

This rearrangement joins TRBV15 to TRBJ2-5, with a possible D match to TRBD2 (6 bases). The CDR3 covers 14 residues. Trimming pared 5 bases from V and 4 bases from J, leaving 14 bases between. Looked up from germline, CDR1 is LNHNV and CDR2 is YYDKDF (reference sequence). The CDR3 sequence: CATSGGKAGETQYF. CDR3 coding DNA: TGTGCCACCAGCGGCGGGAAAGCCGGAGAGACCCAGTACTTC.

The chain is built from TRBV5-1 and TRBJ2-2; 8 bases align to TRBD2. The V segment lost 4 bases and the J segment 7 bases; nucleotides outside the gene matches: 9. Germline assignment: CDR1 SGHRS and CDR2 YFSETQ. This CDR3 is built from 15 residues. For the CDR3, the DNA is TGCGCCAGCAGCCCCGGGGGGGACATCGGCGGGGAGCTGTTTTTT. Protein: CASSPGGDIGGELFF.

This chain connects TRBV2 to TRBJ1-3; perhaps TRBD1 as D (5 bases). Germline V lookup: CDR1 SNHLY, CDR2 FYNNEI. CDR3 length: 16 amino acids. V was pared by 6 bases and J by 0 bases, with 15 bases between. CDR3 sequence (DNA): TGTGCCAGCAGCCCGACAACAGGCACCTCTGGAAACACCATATATTTT. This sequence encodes CASSPTTGTSGNTIYF.

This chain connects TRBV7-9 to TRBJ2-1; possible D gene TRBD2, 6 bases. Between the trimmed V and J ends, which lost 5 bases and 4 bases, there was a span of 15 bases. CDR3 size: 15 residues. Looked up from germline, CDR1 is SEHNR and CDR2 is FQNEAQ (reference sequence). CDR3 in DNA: TGTGCCAGCAGCCCCTTCCAGCGGGTATACAATGAGCAGTTCTTC. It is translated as CASSPFQRVYNEQFF.

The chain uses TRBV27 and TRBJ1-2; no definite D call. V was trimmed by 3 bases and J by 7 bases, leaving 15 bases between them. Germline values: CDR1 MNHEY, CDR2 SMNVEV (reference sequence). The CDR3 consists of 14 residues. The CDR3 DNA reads TGTGCCAGCAGTTTGAGGGTTTCTACTCTTGGCTACACCTTC. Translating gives CASSLRVSTLGYTF.

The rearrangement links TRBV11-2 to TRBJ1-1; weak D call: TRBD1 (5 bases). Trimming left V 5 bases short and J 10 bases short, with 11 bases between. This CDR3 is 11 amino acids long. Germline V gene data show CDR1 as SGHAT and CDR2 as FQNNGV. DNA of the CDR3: TGTGCCAGCAGCCAGGAGGGGTTAGCTTTCTTT. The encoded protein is CASSQEGLAFF.

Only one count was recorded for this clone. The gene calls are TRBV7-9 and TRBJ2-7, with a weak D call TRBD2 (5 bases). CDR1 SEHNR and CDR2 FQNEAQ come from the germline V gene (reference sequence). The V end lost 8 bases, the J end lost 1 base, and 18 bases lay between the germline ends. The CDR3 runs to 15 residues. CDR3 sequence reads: CASGPSTRGSYEQYF. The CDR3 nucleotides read TGTGCCAGCGGACCCTCTACAAGAGGGTCCTACGAGCAGTACTTC. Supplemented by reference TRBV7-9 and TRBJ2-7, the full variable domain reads DTGVSQNPRHKITKRGQNVTFRCDPISEHNRLYWYRQTLGQGPEFLTYFQNEAQLEKSRLLSDRFSAERPKGSFSTLEIQRTEQGDSAMYLCASGPSTRGSYEQYFGPGTRLTVT.

The CDR3 spells CASSQGLDGNTIYF. The CDR3 coding sequence is TGCGCCAGCAGCCAAGGTCTCGACGGGAACACCATATATTTT. This chain links TRBV4-1 with TRBJ1-3, with D hard to call. V dropped 1 base and J dropped 7 bases, with 11 bases sitting between them. The length of the CDR3 is 14 residues. The germline V gene has CDR1 MGHRA and CDR2 YSYEKL.